The clone carrying this T cell receptor (beta chain) showed up just once. Its antigen is unknown. The data were taken from a study of T cells in localized non-small cell lung cancer. The data were produced by immunoSEQ multiplex PCR, yet TCRdb's version contains in-frame clones alone and is incomplete. This table holds around 130,000 clones, 80% to 90% found once. The CDR3 spans 19 residues. Germline CDR1 is ENHRY and CDR2 is SYGVKD. V dropped 0 bases and J dropped 4; count of bases not matched to a gene: 12. Whole-study results and caveats: For the top 100 tumor clones, a median about 60 also appeared in adjacent lung. An association was observed between higher blood T cell density and longer overall survival. Analysis by sequencing included only one tumor region, so heterogeneity remains possible.

The source was peripheral blood, collected before any cancer treatment. The clonotype comes from a female donor of 60 years or more with stage I lung adenocarcinoma. The chain couples TRBV10-3 to TRBJ2-7, with TRBD2 matching 13 bases. The CDR3 is CAISESGTSGTHPYYEQYF. CDR3 coding DNA: TGTGCCATCAGTGAGTCCGGGACTAGCGGGACTCATCCTTATTACGAGCAGTACTTC.